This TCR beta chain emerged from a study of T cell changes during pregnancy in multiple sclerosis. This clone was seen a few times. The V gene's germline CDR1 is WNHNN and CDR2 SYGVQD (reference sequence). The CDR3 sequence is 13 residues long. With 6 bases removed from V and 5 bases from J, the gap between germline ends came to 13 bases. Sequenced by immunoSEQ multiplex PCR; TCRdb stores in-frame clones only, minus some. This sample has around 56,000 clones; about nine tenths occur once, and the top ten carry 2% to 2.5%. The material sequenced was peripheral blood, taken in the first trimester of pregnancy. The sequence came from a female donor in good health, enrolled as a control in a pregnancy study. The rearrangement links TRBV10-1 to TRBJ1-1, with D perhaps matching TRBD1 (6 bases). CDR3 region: CASRRDRSTEAFF. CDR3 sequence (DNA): TGCGCCAGCAGGCGTGACAGGAGTACTGAAGCTTTCTTT.